This T cell receptor beta chain was sequenced in a study of T-cell reconstitution after alpha-beta-depleted transplantation in children. TCRbeta library construction was performed incorporating unique molecular identifiers. Via MiXCR, TCRdb re-called the PCR reads, giving one row per CDR3 protein. The sample holds about a million distinct CDR3 sequences; roughly 29% are singletons and the top ten take under 30%. The sequencing used PBMCs, mostly from graft donor cells, collected 360 days after TCRalphabeta/CD19-depleted stem cell transplant. The receptor was isolated from a boy less than two years old who had a stem cell transplant for SCID, so the T cells may come from the graft donor.

DNA for the CDR3: TGCGCCAGCAGCCAAGGGTGGGGTGTAGACAGGGTGACCGGGGAGCTGTTTTTT. Translating gives CASSQGWGVDRVTGELFF. V and J are TRBV4-1 and TRBJ2-2, with 7 bases matching TRBD1. The CDR3 runs 18 residues. J gave up 5 bases and V 1 base, and 13 bases lay outside the gene matches. The germline gives CDR1 MGHRA, CDR2 YSYEKL.